These T cell receptor beta chains were read from a single sample in a study of blood T cell repertoires in COVID-19. Profiling relied on immunoSEQ multiplex PCR, and the TCRdb table lists in-frame clones only, not all of them. Seen here are approximately 380,000 clones, more than 75% observed once, and the top ten hold 0.9% to 1.5%. Sequenced sample: PBMCs or T cells enriched from blood (not recorded which). The receptors stem from a woman younger than 35 who had recovered from COVID-19. CDR3s include the opening cysteine and the closing phenylalanine or tryptophan. D genes are given only for firm matches. Clone size is shown for a subset of rows, as once, few, many or a class of expanded clone.

d_gene: .
v_gene: TRBV5-1
abundance: .
j_gene: TRBJ1-4
CDR3nt: TGCGCCAGCAGCCCGGGGGTGGCTAATGAAAAACTGTTTTTT
CDR3aa: CASSPGVANEKLFF

d_gene: .
v_gene: TRBV7-2
abundance: .
j_gene: TRBJ1-1
CDR3nt: TGTGCCAGCAGCTTAGCAACTCTTAACACTGAAGCTTTCTTT
CDR3aa: CASSLATLNTEAFF

d_gene: .
v_gene: TRBV28
abundance: .
j_gene: TRBJ2-7
CDR3nt: TGTGCCAGCAGTTTACAGGCCGCGGGGTCCTACGAGCAGTACTTC
CDR3aa: CASSLQAAGSYEQYF

d_gene: .
v_gene: TRBV4-2
abundance: .
j_gene: TRBJ1-2
CDR3nt: TGTGCCAGCAGCCAGCAGACAGGACCCTATGGCTACACCTTC
CDR3aa: CASSQQTGPYGYTF

d_gene: TRBD2
v_gene: TRBV7-3
abundance: .
j_gene: TRBJ2-7
CDR3nt: TGTGCCAGCAGCTTGGCGGGGGGCCCAGGCTACGAGCAGTACTTC
CDR3aa: CASSLAGGPGYEQYF

d_gene: .
v_gene: TRBV7-2
abundance: .
j_gene: TRBJ1-1
CDR3nt: TGTGCCAGCAGCTTAGTCCCAGGGGCTGAAGCTTTCTTT
CDR3aa: CASSLVPGAEAFF

d_gene: .
v_gene: TRBV9
abundance: .
j_gene: TRBJ2-5
CDR3nt: TGTGCCAGCAGCGTAGCAGGGGTTCAAGAGACCCAGTACTTC
CDR3aa: CASSVAGVQETQYF

d_gene: .
v_gene: TRBV11-2
abundance: .
j_gene: TRBJ1-5
CDR3nt: TGTGCCAGCAGCTTGTCTACAGGCCCAGGGCCCCAGCATTTT
CDR3aa: CASSLSTGPGPQHF

d_gene: TRBD1
v_gene: TRBV28
abundance: .
j_gene: TRBJ2-3
CDR3nt: TGTGCCAGCAGACGTGAACAGGGGACGGTTGTGACAGATACGCAGTATTTT
CDR3aa: CASRREQGTVVTDTQYF

d_gene: TRBD1
v_gene: TRBV30
abundance: .
j_gene: TRBJ1-2
CDR3nt: TGTGCCTGGGAGGGACAGGCGGCCCTTCTTAACTATGGCTACACCTTC
CDR3aa: CAWEGQAALLNYGYTF

d_gene: TRBD1
v_gene: TRBV29-1
abundance: once
j_gene: TRBJ1-2
CDR3nt: TGCAGCGTCGTCATGGGGGACAGGGGTACCACCTTC
CDR3aa: CSVVMGDRGTTF

d_gene: TRBD1
v_gene: TRBV10-3
abundance: .
j_gene: TRBJ2-3
CDR3nt: TGTGCCGCCGGGACAGGCGCTAGCACAGATACGCAGTATTTT
CDR3aa: CAAGTGASTDTQYF

d_gene: TRBD1
v_gene: TRBV11-3
abundance: .
j_gene: TRBJ2-1
CDR3nt: TGTGCCAGCAGTGGGACAGGGGGCCACAATGAGCAGTTCTTC
CDR3aa: CASSGTGGHNEQFF

d_gene: .
v_gene: TRBV3-1/TRBV3-2
abundance: .
j_gene: TRBJ2-7
CDR3nt: TGTGCCAGCAGCCAATTCCGGGCGGGCGGGTCCTACGAGCAGTACTTC
CDR3aa: CASSQFRAGGSYEQYF

d_gene: TRBD1
v_gene: TRBV18
abundance: once
j_gene: TRBJ2-7
CDR3nt: TGTGCCAGCTCACCAAGTGGACAGGGGATTTACGAGCAGTACTTC
CDR3aa: CASSPSGQGIYEQYF

d_gene: TRBD1
v_gene: TRBV6-5
abundance: .
j_gene: TRBJ1-2
CDR3nt: TGTGCCAGCAGTAGTACAGGGGTTCCGTTTTGGGGCTACACCTTC
CDR3aa: CASSSTGVPFWGYTF

d_gene: TRBD1
v_gene: TRBV30
abundance: .
j_gene: TRBJ2-5
CDR3nt: TGTGCCTGGAGTGTAGGACAGGGTGAGCAAGAGACCCAGTACTTC
CDR3aa: CAWSVGQGEQETQYF

d_gene: .
v_gene: TRBV5-1
abundance: few
j_gene: TRBJ1-2
CDR3nt: TGCGCCAGCAGACGGGACAATATCTACACCTTC
CDR3aa: CASRRDNIYTF

d_gene: .
v_gene: TRBV5-1
abundance: few
j_gene: TRBJ1-1
CDR3nt: TGCGCCAGCAGCATTCTCTCGACTCCGAACACTGAAGCTTTCTTT
CDR3aa: CASSILSTPNTEAFF